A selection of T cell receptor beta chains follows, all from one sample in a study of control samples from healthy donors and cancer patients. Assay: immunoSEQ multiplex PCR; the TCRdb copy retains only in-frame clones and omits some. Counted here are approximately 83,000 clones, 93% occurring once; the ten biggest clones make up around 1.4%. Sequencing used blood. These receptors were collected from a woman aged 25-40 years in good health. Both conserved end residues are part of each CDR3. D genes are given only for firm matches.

CASSQELREGNEQFF | TGCGCCAGCAGCCAAGAGTTGCGGGAGGGCAATGAGCAGTTCTTC | TRBJ2-1 | 15 | TRBD2 | TRBV4-1
CASSLSDRETKHF | TGTGCCAGCAGCCTTTCGGACAGGGAGACTAAGCATTTT | TRBJ1-5 | 13 | TRBD1 | TRBV6-4
CASSQDVWQAASPLHF | TGTGCCAGCAGCCAAGATGTCTGGCAGGCCGCTTCACCCCTCCACTTT | TRBJ1-6 | 16 | . | TRBV3-1/TRBV3-2
CASSEEGVVYQPQHF | TGTGCCAGCAGTGAGGAAGGAGTTGTGTATCAGCCCCAGCATTTT | TRBJ1-5 | 15 | . | TRBV6-1
CASSLSGTGFTGELFF | TGTGCCAGCAGCTTGTCGGGGACAGGGTTCACCGGGGAGCTGTTTTTT | TRBJ2-2 | 16 | TRBD1 | TRBV5-6
CASSLSWGAYNEQFF | TGTGCCAGCAGCTTAAGTTGGGGAGCCTACAATGAGCAGTTCTTC | TRBJ2-1 | 15 | . | TRBV7-2
CASSTLGGGKENIQYF | TGTGCCAGTAGTACCCTAGGGGGAGGGAAGGAGAACATTCAGTACTTC | TRBJ2-4 | 16 | . | TRBV19
CASSVEAVRNYGYTF | TGTGCCAGCAGCGTAGAGGCAGTAAGGAACTATGGCTACACCTTC | TRBJ1-2 | 15 | . | TRBV9
CASSSGLAETGEQYF | TGTGCCAGCAGTTCGGGACTAGCGGAGACGGGGGAGCAGTACTTC | TRBJ2-7 | 15 | TRBD2 | TRBV25-1
CASSHPPTGNTGELFF | TGTGCCAGCAGCCACCCTCCGACGGGGAACACCGGGGAGCTGTTTTTT | TRBJ2-2 | 16 | . | TRBV3-1/TRBV3-2
CSASFQEETQYF | TGCAGTGCTAGTTTCCAAGAAGAGACCCAGTACTTC | TRBJ2-5 | 12 | . | TRBV20-1
CSVESGQGIGYTF | TGCAGCGTTGAAAGTGGACAGGGAATCGGCTACACCTTC | TRBJ1-2 | 13 | TRBD1 | TRBV29-1
CASSNPDRAYNSPLHF | TGTGCCAGCAGTAACCCCGACAGGGCCTATAATTCACCCCTCCACTTT | TRBJ1-6 | 16 | TRBD1 | TRBV6-6
CASSHPGEHEAFF | TGTGCCAGCAGCCATCCAGGGGAACATGAAGCTTTCTTT | TRBJ1-1 | 13 | . | TRBV4-2
CATSRVVENGELFF | TGTGCCACCAGCAGAGTAGTGGAAAACGGGGAGCTGTTTTTT | TRBJ2-2 | 14 | . | TRBV15
CPYPPDPGRGYSNQPQHF | TGTCCCTATCCTCCTGACCCGGGGAGGGGCTATAGCAATCAGCCCCAGCATTTT | TRBJ1-5 | 18 | . | TRBV28
CASSLDPHGYEAFF | TGTGCCAGCAGCTTAGATCCCCACGGCTATGAAGCTTTCTTT | TRBJ1-1 | 14 | . | TRBV7-2
CATSGYRTVEAFF | TGTGCCACCAGCGGGTATCGGACAGTTGAAGCTTTCTTT | TRBJ1-1 | 13 | . | TRBV15
CASSSDTKSGNTIYF | TGTGCCAGCAGTTCGGACACCAAGTCTGGAAACACCATATATTTT | TRBJ1-3 | 15 | . | TRBV28
CASSLDRENNSPLHF | TGCGCCAGCAGCCTCGACAGGGAGAATAATTCACCCCTCCACTTT | TRBJ1-6 | 15 | TRBD1 | TRBV5-1
CASSFSSGTLNTGELFF | TGTGCCAGTAGTTTCTCTTCCGGGACCTTGAACACCGGGGAGCTGTTTTTT | TRBJ2-2 | 17 | . | TRBV19
CASSAAGTGNSPLHF | TGTGCCAGCAGCGCTGCCGGGACAGGGAATTCACCCCTCCACTTT | TRBJ1-6 | 15 | TRBD1 | TRBV9
CASPSTDTQYF | TGTGCCAGCCCGAGCACAGATACGCAGTATTTT | TRBJ2-3 | 11 | . | TRBV7-9
CASSTGQGAEEQYF | TGTGCCAGCAGCACAGGACAGGGGGCGGAAGAGCAGTACTTC | TRBJ2-7 | 14 | . | TRBV21-1
CASSNQEGDIYGYTF | TGCGCCAGCAGCAACCAGGAGGGGGACATTTATGGCTACACCTTC | TRBJ1-2 | 15 | . | TRBV4-1
CASSVSVGGNTEAFF | TGTGCCAGCAGCGTATCAGTAGGGGGGAACACTGAAGCTTTCTTT | TRBJ1-1 | 15 | . | TRBV6-4
CASSPGRILNEKLFF | TGTGCCAGCAGTCCGGGAAGGATCTTAAATGAAAAACTGTTTTTT | TRBJ1-4 | 15 | . | TRBV6-5
CASSYEGGAEKLFF | TGTGCCAGCAGTTACGAGGGGGGAGCGGAAAAACTGTTTTTT | TRBJ1-4 | 14 | . | TRBV6-5
CASSFKGTNRASEKLFF | TGTGCCAGCAGCTTTAAGGGGACGAACAGGGCTTCTGAAAAACTGTTTTTT | TRBJ1-4 | 17 | . | TRBV5-4
CASSLTSGSRLGNEQFF | TGTGCCAGCAGCTTAACTAGCGGGAGTAGATTGGGAAATGAGCAGTTCTTC | TRBJ2-1 | 17 | TRBD2 | TRBV7-2
CASSLTTEPYGYTF | TGTGCCAGCAGCTTAACGACGGAACCGTATGGCTACACCTTC | TRBJ1-2 | 14 | . | TRBV13
CASSLNQNQPQHF | TGTGCCAGCAGCTTAAATCAAAATCAGCCCCAGCATTTT | TRBJ1-5 | 13 | . | TRBV7-9
CASNNIPGQENTEAFF | TGTGCCAGCAACAACATACCGGGACAGGAGAACACTGAAGCTTTCTTT | TRBJ1-1 | 16 | TRBD1 | TRBV28
CASSPPTTLSFGDTQYF | TGTGCCAGCTCACCACCGACGACACTTTCTTTTGGAGATACGCAGTATTTT | TRBJ2-3 | 17 | . | TRBV18
CASRDGSSGNTIYF | TGTGCCAGCAGGGACGGGAGCTCTGGAAACACCATATATTTT | TRBJ1-3 | 14 | . | TRBV19
CASSWADGDMNTEAFF | TGTGCCAGCAGCTGGGCTGATGGAGACATGAACACTGAAGCTTTCTTT | TRBJ1-1 | 16 | . | TRBV7-6
CASSPYSGRGSGANVLTF | TGTGCCAGCAGCCCATATAGCGGGAGGGGGTCCGGGGCCAACGTCCTGACTTTC | TRBJ2-6 | 18 | TRBD2 | TRBV3-1/TRBV3-2
CASSQDPDRPLYNEQFF | TGTGCCAGCAGCCAAGACCCTGACAGGCCCCTCTACAATGAGCAGTTCTTC | TRBJ2-1 | 17 | . | TRBV3-1/TRBV3-2
CASSKGLEGTEAFF | TGTGCCAGTAGTAAGGGTCTTGAGGGCACTGAAGCTTTCTTT | TRBJ1-1 | 14 | . | TRBV19
CASSSNTEKLFF | TGCGCCAGCAGTTCAAACACTGAAAAACTGTTTTTT | TRBJ1-4 | 12 | . | TRBV10-2
CASGRGGGNEKLFF | TGTGCCAGCGGGCGGGGGGGCGGTAATGAAAAACTGTTTTTT | TRBJ1-4 | 14 | . | TRBV3-1/TRBV3-2